Each of the 20 T cell receptor beta chains below was sequenced from the same sample in a study of response to subunit inactivated influenza vaccine (dated by TCRdb to the late 2010s). Library construction relied on RT-PCR. Sequencer: Illumina HiSeq 2500. TCRdb handled the public reads itself, with Q25 trimming in fastp and clone calling in MiXCR, and kept productive beta chains. Entries that share a CDR3 protein sequence are merged under the most common genes and DNA. Across this sample there are hundreds of thousands of distinct CDR3 sequences, with approximately 15% seen only once. Around 6.5% of the sample comes from the top ten. The sequencing here drew on PBMCs from blood, taken 14 to 15 days before vaccination. The source is a man aged 50 to 59 who received an inactivated influenza vaccine. Donor details come from another sample of the same person, matched by shared clones.

This clonotype has more than one count but fewer than ten. The rearrangement uses TRBV27 and TRBJ2-7; 8 nucleotides match TRBD1. V shed 2 bases and J 6 bases; nucleotides not matched to a gene: 15. This CDR3 is 17 amino acids long. CDR1 is MNHEY, CDR2 SMNVEV, per germline (reference sequence). CDR3 nucleotides: TGTGCCAGCAGTTTACCAGTTCTTACAGGGGGGCCCCGCGAGCAGTACTTC. Protein sequence: CASSLPVLTGGPREQYF.

The CDR3, as DNA: TGTGCCAGCAGCTTAGAATCCGTCTCCTACGAGCAGTACTTC. This gives the protein CASSLESVSYEQYF. The genes are TRBV7-9 and TRBJ2-7; D not certain. Germline assignment: CDR1 SEHNR and CDR2 FQNEAQ (reference sequence). The CDR3 spans 14 residues. V lost 1 base and J 0 bases, leaving 7 bases between the germline ends.

V gene TRBV18 combines with J gene TRBJ2-1; tentative D call: TRBD2 (6 bases). This CDR3 is 15 amino acids long. Per germline, CDR1 KGHSH and CDR2 LQKENI. The V and J ends lost 2 bases and 2 bases respectively, with 10 bases between them. DNA for the CDR3: TGTGCCAGCTCACCAGGTAGCGGAACCTACAATGAGCAGTTCTTC. It specifies CASSPGSGTYNEQFF.

Here the CDR3 DNA reads TGTGCCAGCAGCAACGGAATAGGGGGGAGTACGCAGTATTTT. Translation: CASSNGIGGSTQYF. V usage is TRBV6-1 and J usage is TRBJ2-3; either TRBD1 or TRBD2 may fit D (6 bases each). CDR3 size: 14 residues. Germline CDR1 and CDR2: MNHNS and SASEGT. The V gene lost 6 bases and the J gene lost 8 bases, with 18 bases spanning the gap.

The chain combines TRBV7-9 with TRBJ2-1; TRBD2 agrees at 10 bases. V lost 6 bases and J lost 6; bases outside the gene matches: 11. Germline lookup yields CDR1 SEHNR and CDR2 FQNEAQ (reference sequence). The CDR3 is 16 residues long. This CDR3 reads CASRFASGGNGNEQFF. In DNA, the CDR3 is TGTGCCAGCAGATTTGCTAGCGGGGGAAATGGCAATGAGCAGTTCTTC.

This clonotype has a handful of counts. V usage is TRBV9 and J usage is TRBJ1-2, with TRBD1 matching 7 bases. In germline, CDR1 is SGDLS, CDR2 YYNGEE. J lost 5 bases, V lost 4 bases, and 17 bases had no gene match. CDR3 length: 17 amino acids. The CDR3 DNA follows: TGTGCCAGCAGCCCCACCGGGGGACAGATCTCCCTGTATGGCTACACCTTC. Encoded protein: CASSPTGGQISLYGYTF.

Here the CDR3 reads CASSPRDGNSGNTIYF. The CDR3 nucleotides read TGTGCCAGCAGCCCTAGGGACGGGAACTCTGGAAACACCATATATTTT. The chain couples TRBV9 to TRBJ1-3; D is possibly TRBD1 (5 bases). V lost 4 bases and J lost 0, with 14 bases in between. Germline V gives CDR1 SGDLS, CDR2 YYNGEE. The CDR3 has 16 residues.

A few counts support this clonotype. CDR3 in DNA: TGTGCCAGCAGCTTAGATTCGGGACGGACGTACGAGCAGTACTTC. This codes for CASSLDSGRTYEQYF. The chain links TRBV7-2 to TRBJ2-7; the D gene could be TRBD1 or TRBD2 (5 bases each). Germline CDR1 SGHTA, CDR2 FQGNSA. V lost 1 base, J lost 4 bases, and 14 bases lay in between. The CDR3 is made up of 15 amino acids.

CDR3 sequence (DNA): TGCAGTGCTCTAGCCGCAGAACTAGCGGGGGGCACAGATACGCAGTATTTT. Its translation is CSALAAELAGGTDTQYF. The V and J genes are TRBV20-1 and TRBJ2-3; 11 bases map to TRBD2. J gave up 1 base and V 5 bases, and 11 bases lay outside the gene matches. Germline CDR1 is DFQATT and CDR2 is SNEGSKA (reference sequence). The CDR3 is 17 residues long.

This clonotype has just a few counts. V gene TRBV20-1 combines with J gene TRBJ2-3; no clear D gene. CDR3 size: 15 residues. Germline V gene sequence: CDR1 DFQATT, CDR2 SNEGSKA (reference sequence). The V end lost 2 bases, the J end lost 0 bases, and 12 bases lay between the germline ends. This CDR3 reads CSARQPTRSTDTQYF. Here the CDR3 DNA reads TGCAGTGCTAGACAGCCCACCCGAAGCACAGATACGCAGTATTTT.

Note on this clonotype: The junction departs from the called germline gene at one end, perhaps through a read error. The chain uses TRBV7-7 and TRBJ2-7; 9 bases are shared with TRBD1. The CDR3 sequence is 15 residues long. Germline lookup yields CDR1 SSHAT and CDR2 FNYEAQ (reference sequence). The CDR3 here is CASSPSTGGIYEQYF. The CDR3 DNA reads TGTGCTAGCAGCCCAAGCACAGGGGGCATCTACGAGCAGTACTTC.

The table lists this clonotype with a few counts. The chain recombines TRBV12-3 or TRBV12-4 with TRBJ2-3; no definite D call. V lost 6 bases, J lost 0 bases, and 7 bases lay in between. CDR3 length: 13 residues. CDR3 nucleotides: TGTGCCAGCAGGAGCCTTAGCACAGATACGCAGTATTTT. Amino acids: CASRSLSTDTQYF.

V gene TRBV12-3 or TRBV12-4 combines with J gene TRBJ1-1, with D hard to call. V was pared by 1 base and J by 0 bases, with 9 bases between. This CDR3 region has 15 residues. The CDR3 loop reads CASSLDSTMNTEAFF. The DNA of the CDR3 is TGTGCCAGCAGTTTAGACAGCACAATGAACACTGAAGCTTTCTTT.

The J gene is TRBJ2-7, the V gene TRBV5-1; 7 bases are shared with TRBD2. This CDR3 spans 16 amino acids. With 1 base clipped from V and 5 bases from J, the junction kept 12 bases outside the gene matches. From germline, CDR1 is SGHRS and CDR2 YFSETQ. The DNA for the CDR3 is TGCGCCAGCAGCTTGATCGGGACTACTTTGGGGGACGAGCAGTACTTC. Protein product: CASSLIGTTLGDEQYF.

This clonotype was seen a few times. The gene calls are TRBV29-1 and TRBJ1-1, with a weak D call TRBD1 (5 bases). CDR3 size: 13 residues. Deletions cut 7 bases from V and 6 bases from J, with 18 bases between. Looked up from germline, CDR1 is SQVTM and CDR2 is ANQGSEA. The CDR3 DNA is TGCAGCGGCTTAACAGGCAATGGGGCTGAAGCTTTCTTT. Its translation is CSGLTGNGAEAFF.

This clonotype was detected only a few times. The CDR3 DNA sequence: TGTGCCAGCAGTTATGAGGGCTCCACCGGGGAGCTGTTTTTT. Translating gives CASSYEGSTGELFF. This chain connects TRBV6-2 or TRBV6-3 to TRBJ2-2; maybe TRBD2 (5 bases). The V and J ends lost 3 bases and 4 bases respectively, with 9 bases between them. Germline V CDR1 and CDR2: MNHEY, SVGEGT. This CDR3 is built from 14 residues.

This clonotype was seen a handful of times. The chain links TRBV5-1 to TRBJ2-7; 7 bases are a match to TRBD2. V was clipped by 4 bases and J by 0 bases; unmatched bases: 16. The CDR3 sequence is 18 residues long. The germline gives CDR1 SGHRS, CDR2 YFSETQ. The CDR3 region has the DNA TGCGCCAGCAGCCCGGAGTGGGGGGGAGGACGGCCCTCCTACGAGCAGTACTTC. Residues: CASSPEWGGGRPSYEQYF. Complete variable domain (other parts from reference TRBV5-1 and TRBJ2-7): KAGVTQTPRYLIKTRGQQVTLSCSPISGHRSVSWYQQTPGQGLQFLFEYFSETQRNKGNFPGRFSGRQFSNSRSEMNVSTLELGDSALYLCASSPEWGGGRPSYEQYFGPGTRLTVT.

The table lists this clonotype with many counts. The chain links TRBV6-2 or TRBV6-3 to TRBJ2-2; TRBD2 is a possible D gene (5 bases). Trimming shortened V by 2 bases and J by 2 bases, and 12 bases separated the two germline ends. This CDR3 has 16 residues. CDR1 is MNHEY and CDR2 is SVGEGT in the germline V gene. CDR3 sequence: CASSYIPGVNTGELFF. CDR3 in DNA: TGTGCCAGCAGTTACATACCCGGGGTTAACACCGGGGAGCTGTTTTTT.

In its sample, this clonotype was seen a few times. The gene calls are TRBV6-5 and TRBJ2-5; TRBD2 agrees at 9 bases. Germline trimming cut 4 bases from V and 4 bases from J; bases unmatched to any gene: 13. CDR1 is MNHEY, CDR2 SVGAGI, per germline. This CDR3 region has 17 residues. For the CDR3, the DNA is TGTGCCAGCAGTTCCGGCACTAGACTAGCGGTGGGAGAGACCCAGTACTTC. Protein sequence: CASSSGTRLAVGETQYF.

This clonotype was detected ten times or more. This rearrangement joins TRBV20-1 to TRBJ2-1, with TRBD2 matching 11 bases. V trimming: 6 bases; J trimming: 3 bases; junction bases outside the gene matches: 4. The CDR3 spans 14 residues. Germline lookup yields CDR1 DFQATT and CDR2 SNEGSKA (reference sequence). Written as DNA, the CDR3 is TGCAGTGCCGTCACTAGCGGGAGCTACAATGAGCAGTTCTTC. The encoded protein is CSAVTSGSYNEQFF.